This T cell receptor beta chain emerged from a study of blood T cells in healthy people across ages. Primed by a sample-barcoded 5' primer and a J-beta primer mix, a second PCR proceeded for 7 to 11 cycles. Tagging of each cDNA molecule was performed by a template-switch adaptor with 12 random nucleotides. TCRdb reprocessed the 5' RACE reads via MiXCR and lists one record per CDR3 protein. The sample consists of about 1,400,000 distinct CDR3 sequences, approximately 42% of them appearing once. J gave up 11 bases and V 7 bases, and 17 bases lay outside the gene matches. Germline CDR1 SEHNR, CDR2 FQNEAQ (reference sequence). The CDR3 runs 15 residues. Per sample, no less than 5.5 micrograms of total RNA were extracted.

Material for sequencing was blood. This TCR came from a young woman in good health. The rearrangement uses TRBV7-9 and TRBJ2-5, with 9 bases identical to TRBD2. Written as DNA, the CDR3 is TGTGCCAGCAAGTCTAGCGGGAAGGACTACAATGAGCAGTACTTC. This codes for CASKSSGKDYNEQYF.